Following are 5 T cell receptor beta chains from one sample sequenced in a study of graft-versus-host responses after intestinal transplantation. The protocol was immunoSEQ multiplex PCR, while the TCRdb copy is restricted to in-frame clones and leaves out a portion. This table has tens of thousands of clones, about 90% appearing once. The specimen comprised PBMCs, sampled 650 to 680 days after intestinal transplant. These receptors all stem from a human patient who received an intestinal transplant, so some T cells may come from the graft donor.

This chain connects TRBV5-1 to TRBJ1-4; TRBD1 might be the D (5 bases). The V end was cut by 1 base, the J end by 6 bases, with 7 bases between. This CDR3 is 13 amino acids long. In germline, CDR1 is SGHRS, CDR2 YFSETQ. The CDR3 here is CASSLWGDEKLFF. CDR3 coding DNA: TGCGCCAGCAGCTTGTGGGGGGATGAAAAACTGTTTTTT. Full variable domain (missing parts from reference TRBV5-1 and TRBJ1-4): KAGVTQTPRYLIKTRGQQVTLSCSPISGHRSVSWYQQTPGQGLQFLFEYFSETQRNKGNFPGRFSGRQFSNSRSEMNVSTLELGDSALYLCASSLWGDEKLFFGSGTQLSVL.

The chain carries TRBV4-1 and TRBJ2-5; no clear D gene. Trimming shortened V by 1 base and J by 4 bases, and 4 bases separated the two germline ends. CDR3 size: 12 residues. Germline V CDR1 and CDR2: MGHRA, YSYEKL. DNA for the CDR3: TGCGCCAGCAGCCAAGCGGGAGAGACCCAGTACTTC. Residues: CASSQAGETQYF.

The chain has TRBV2 and TRBJ2-2, with 7 bases lining up with TRBD1. V was clipped by 5 bases and J by 7 bases; unmatched bases: 10. Per germline, CDR1 SNHLY and CDR2 FYNNEI. The CDR3 has 15 amino acids. The CDR3 here is CASSPLGTDGGELFF. CDR3 DNA sequence: TGTGCCAGCAGTCCCCTCGGGACAGATGGCGGGGAGCTGTTTTTT. Using reference TRBV2 and TRBJ2-2 for the parts outside the CDR3, the full variable domain is EPEVTQTPSHQVTQMGQEVILRCVPISNHLYFYWYRQILGQKVEFLVSFYNNEISEKSEIFDDQFSVERPDGSNFTLKIRSTKLEDSAMYFCASSPLGTDGGELFFGEGSRLTVL.

CDR3 nucleotides: TGTGCCAGCAGCTTGGGCAACAGGGAGATTTGGTATGGCTACACCTTC. Its protein product is CASSLGNREIWYGYTF. The chain couples TRBV7-9 to TRBJ1-2; D perhaps matches TRBD1 (6 bases). This CDR3 has 16 residues. Germline V CDR1 and CDR2: SEHNR, FQNEAQ (reference sequence). V lost 3 bases to trimming and J lost 5 bases, with 19 bases between them.

The chain uses TRBV5-4 and TRBJ2-5; perhaps TRBD2 as D (6 bases). CDR1 and CDR2 from the germline V gene are SGHNT and YYREEE (reference sequence). This CDR3 region has 15 residues. The V end was cut by 4 bases, the J end by 5 bases, with 18 bases between. CDR3 in amino acids: CASSPPRRERETQYF. CDR3 coding DNA: TGTGCCAGCAGCCCACCGCGGCGGGAACGGGAGACCCAGTACTTC.